A selection of T cell receptor beta chains follows, all from one sample in a study of T cell changes during pregnancy in multiple sclerosis. The assay was immunoSEQ multiplex PCR, and TCRdb's table has in-frame clones only and misses some. The sample carries about 67,000 clones, around 92% recorded once. The source was peripheral blood, collected in the first trimester of pregnancy. These TCRs come from a female donor with multiple sclerosis, enrolled in a pregnancy study. Each CDR3 is given with its conserved first and last residue. D genes are given only for firm matches. Only some rows state a clone size, as once, few, many or a class for expanded clones.

>.|TRBV2|.|TRBJ2-3
CASTESKAGTQYF
TGTGCCAGCACCGAGTCAAAAGCGGGTACGCAGTATTTT
>.|TRBV14|TRBD1|TRBJ1-5
CASSRDSYQPQHF
TGTGCCAGCAGCCGGGACAGCTATCAGCCCCAGCATTTT
>.|TRBV11-2|TRBD2|TRBJ2-3
CASSFRGGALTDTQYF
TGTGCCAGCAGCTTCCGCGGGGGGGCCTTGACAGATACGCAGTATTTT
>.|TRBV7-2|TRBD1|TRBJ2-7
CASSLWTGQVEQYF
TGTGCCAGCAGCTTATGGACAGGGCAGGTCGAGCAGTACTTC
>once|TRBV5-1|TRBD1|TRBJ2-2
CASSRDRGSPGELFF
TGCGCCAGCAGCAGGGACAGGGGAAGTCCCGGGGAGCTGTTTTTT
>few|TRBV11-3|.|TRBJ2-7
CASSPGLGSYEQYF
TGTGCCAGCAGCCCGGGACTGGGGTCCTACGAGCAGTACTTC
>.|TRBV9|.|TRBJ1-1
CASSVEQGGTEAFF
TGTGCCAGCAGCGTAGAGCAGGGCGGCACTGAAGCTTTCTTT
>.|TRBV5-4|.|TRBJ2-2
CASSLAVGELFF
TGTGCCAGCAGCTTGGCGGTCGGGGAGCTGTTTTTT
>.|TRBV2|.|TRBJ2-3
CASRETRVRSTDTQYF
TGTGCCAGCAGGGAAACCCGGGTTAGGAGCACAGATACGCAGTATTTT
>few|TRBV7-3|.|TRBJ2-2
CASSLYQGTGELFF
TGTGCCAGCAGCTTATACCAGGGCACCGGGGAGCTGTTTTTT
>.|TRBV19|.|TRBJ1-1
CASSGGKDTEAFF
TGTGCCAGTAGTGGGGGGAAGGACACTGAAGCTTTCTTT
>.|TRBV5-8|.|TRBJ1-2
CASSLDSFSNYGYTF
TGTGCCAGCAGCTTGGACAGTTTTTCTAACTATGGCTACACCTTC
>.|TRBV28|.|TRBJ2-2
CASIPGVSTGELFF
TGTGCCAGCATTCCGGGGGTGAGCACCGGGGAGCTGTTTTTT
>.|TRBV7-7|.|TRBJ2-2
CASSPEGAGELFF
TGTGCCAGCAGCCCCGAGGGGGCCGGGGAGCTGTTTTTT
>once|TRBV6-5|TRBD1|TRBJ2-7
CASSPGTGVDEQYF
TGTGCCAGCAGCCCCGGGACAGGGGTCGACGAGCAGTACTTC
>.|TRBV9|TRBD1|TRBJ1-4
CASSFSWDRGEKLFF
TGTGCCAGCAGCTTCTCGTGGGACAGGGGGGAAAAACTGTTTTTT
>once|TRBV1|.|TRBJ2-1
CTSSLGTTYNEQFF
TGCACCAGCAGCTTAGGGACTACCTACAATGAGCAGTTCTTC
>once|TRBV30|.|TRBJ1-4
CAWSVPGIGEKLFF
TGTGCCTGGAGTGTACCAGGGATAGGAGAAAAACTGTTTTTT
>few|TRBV7-6|.|TRBJ1-5
CASSLEGRGSNQPQHF
TGTGCCAGCAGCTTAGAAGGCAGGGGCAGCAATCAGCCCCAGCATTTT
>.|TRBV30|.|TRBJ1-5
CACGSWTTGNQPQHF
TGTGCCTGCGGCTCCTGGACGACGGGGAATCAGCCCCAGCATTTT
>.|TRBV5-6|TRBD2|TRBJ2-3
CASSLGAGGSDTQYF
TGTGCCAGCAGCTTGGGCGCGGGGGGGTCCGATACGCAGTATTTT
>once|TRBV5-1|.|TRBJ1-1
CASSLAGKGGTEAFF
TGCGCCAGCAGCTTGGCCGGTAAGGGAGGGACTGAAGCTTTCTTT
>once|TRBV20-1|.|TRBJ2-1
CSARLVGEQFF
TGCAGTGCTAGACTAGTAGGTGAGCAGTTCTTC
>.|TRBV6-1|TRBD1|TRBJ1-5
CASTRDRGDQPQHF
TGTGCCAGCACCAGGGACAGGGGGGACCAGCCCCAGCATTTT
>.|TRBV27|TRBD2|TRBJ2-3
CASSPHLTSGRLDTQYF
TGTGCCAGCAGTCCTCATCTGACTAGCGGGAGGTTAGATACGCAGTATTTT
>.|TRBV27|.|TRBJ2-3
CASSFSPSPGSTDTQYF
TGTGCCAGCAGTTTCTCGCCTTCACCCGGTAGCACAGATACGCAGTATTTT